This entry lists 32 T cell receptor beta chains sequenced from one sample in a study of response to subunit inactivated influenza vaccine. TCRdb recomputed calls from the RT-PCR reads with MiXCR, one row per CDR3 protein. The sample includes approximately 500,000 distinct CDR3 sequences, approximately 15% seen only once; the top ten take roughly 10%. Sample: PBMCs from blood, taken roughly 13 days after vaccination. These receptors were collected from a man between 50 and 59 years old who received an inactivated influenza vaccine.

There are many counts of this clonotype. The chain links TRBV15 to TRBJ1-2; weak D call: TRBD1 (5 bases). The germline gives CDR1 LNHNV, CDR2 YYDKDF (reference sequence). CDR3 size: 14 residues. Deletions cut 3 bases from V and 8 bases from J, with 16 bases between. The CDR3 nucleotides are TGTGCCACCAGCAGCCGGGACCGGGCTGTCGGCTACACCTTC. This codes for CATSSRDRAVGYTF.

This clonotype was recorded a few times. The chain employs TRBV30 and TRBJ2-3; 8 nucleotides line up with TRBD1. The trim removed 2 bases at V and 6 bases at J, leaving 4 bases unmatched. The CDR3 contains 13 residues. The germline V gene has CDR1 GTSNPN and CDR2 SVGIG (reference sequence). This CDR3 is CAWSRTGTDTQYF. In DNA form, the CDR3 reads TGTGCCTGGAGTAGGACAGGGACCGATACGCAGTATTTT.

This clonotype was detected a few times. The chain recombines TRBV7-9 with TRBJ2-5; possible D gene TRBD2, 6 bases. The CDR3 spans 14 residues. CDR1 and CDR2 (germline): SEHNR, FQNEAQ (reference sequence). V gave up 5 bases and J gave up 2 bases, with 12 bases separating them. In DNA form, the CDR3 reads TGTGCCAGCAGCACGGGACTGGGGCAAGAGACCCAGTACTTC. Residues: CASSTGLGQETQYF.

The rearrangement uses TRBV30 and TRBJ2-1, with TRBD2 identical over 9 bases. Germline loops: CDR1 GTSNPN, CDR2 SVGIG (reference sequence). The CDR3 totals 14 residues. V was pared by 5 bases and J by 9 bases, with 11 bases of the junction left unmatched. In nucleotides, the CDR3 is TGTGCCTGGGATCTAGCGGGACCCCTTAGTGAGCAGTTCTTC. As protein: CAWDLAGPLSEQFF.

The DNA of the CDR3 is TGTGCCAGCAGCTTAGCGCACAAGAATTCACCCCTCCACTTT. Protein product: CASSLAHKNSPLHF. The rearrangement links TRBV7-2 to TRBJ1-6; D is unresolved. Trimming stripped 0 bases from V and 7 bases from J, with 7 bases between. Germline assignment: CDR1 SGHTA and CDR2 FQGNSA. This CDR3 comprises 14 residues. Drawing the rest from reference TRBV7-2 and TRBJ1-6, the complete variable domain is GAGVSQSPSNKVTEKGKDVELRCDPISGHTALYWYRQSLGQGLEFLIYFQGNSAPDKSGLPSDRFSAERTGGSVSTLTIQRTQQEDSAVYLCASSLAHKNSPLHFGNGTRLTVT.

This chain connects TRBV11-2 to TRBJ2-1, with D perhaps TRBD1 or TRBD2 (6 bases each). Germline CDR1 reads SGHAT; CDR2 reads FQNNGV. CDR3 length: 13 residues. V lost 8 bases and J 7 bases, leaving 15 bases between the germline ends. The CDR3 reads CASGLQGGNEQFF. In DNA form, the CDR3 reads TGTGCCAGCGGGTTACAGGGAGGAAATGAGCAGTTCTTC.

This clonotype has a handful of counts. The chain combines TRBV7-9 with TRBJ2-3; no clear D gene. Trimming shortened V by 6 bases and J by 5 bases, and 12 bases separated the two germline ends. Germline V CDR1 and CDR2: SEHNR, FQNEAQ (reference sequence). The CDR3 loop spans 13 amino acids. The CDR3 sequence is CASSWLDGDTQYF. Written as DNA, the CDR3 is TGTGCCAGCAGTTGGCTCGATGGAGATACGCAGTATTTT.

This clonotype came up a few times. The chain joins TRBV15 to TRBJ2-7; weak D call: TRBD1 (6 bases). The length of the CDR3 is 14 residues. V was pared by 1 base and J by 2 bases, with 9 bases between. The germline V gene encodes CDR1 LNHNV and CDR2 YYDKDF (reference sequence). This CDR3 is CATSRVTGAYEQYF. In nucleotides, the CDR3 is TGTGCCACCAGCAGAGTGACAGGCGCCTACGAGCAGTACTTC.

V is TRBV7-2 and J is TRBJ2-5; the match to TRBD2 covers 9 bases. The germline V gene has CDR1 SGHTA and CDR2 FQGNSA. Losses at the gene ends were 3 bases for V and 5 bases for J; bases not matched to a gene: 7. The CDR3 contains 15 residues. The CDR3 region is CASSFQAGGFETQYF. The CDR3 nucleotides are TGTGCCAGCAGCTTCCAAGCGGGGGGTTTTGAGACCCAGTACTTC.

This chain uses TRBV18 with TRBJ2-3, with 7 bases matching TRBD2. V gave up 3 bases and J gave up 4 bases; unmatched junction bases: 4. In germline, CDR1 is KGHSH, CDR2 LQKENI. The CDR3 length is 14 residues. CDR3 protein: CASSPPSGADTQYF. The CDR3 nucleotides read TGTGCCAGCTCACCTCCTAGCGGTGCAGATACGCAGTATTTT.

The gene calls are TRBV19 and TRBJ2-7; 10 bases are shared with TRBD2. The CDR3 runs to 18 residues. V dropped 7 bases and J dropped 2; count of bases not matched to a gene: 17. Germline loops: CDR1 LNHDA, CDR2 SQIVND (reference sequence). The CDR3 loop reads CASTQTRASGRTTYEQYF. CDR3 bases: TGTGCCAGTACCCAAACTCGGGCTAGCGGGAGAACTACCTACGAGCAGTACTTC.

This clonotype showed up just a few times. The gene calls are TRBV6-1 and TRBJ2-1; TRBD1 agrees at 9 bases. The ends lost 5 bases at V and 8 bases at J; junction bases unmatched: 10. The CDR3 extends over 15 amino acids. CDR1 MNHNS and CDR2 SASEGT come from the germline V gene. The CDR3 sequence is CASSLGTGYLDEQFF. CDR3 coding DNA: TGTGCCAGCAGTCTCGGGACAGGGTATTTGGATGAGCAGTTCTTC.

The CDR3, as DNA: TGTGCCAGCAGCTCCTTAGCGGGGGAGTGGGGCACAGATACGCAGTATTTT. Amino acids: CASSSLAGEWGTDTQYF. The chain employs TRBV5-6 and TRBJ2-3; TRBD2 matches at 9 bases. V shed 3 bases, J shed 1 base, and the junction held 9 bases outside the gene matches. The V gene's germline CDR1 is SGHDT and CDR2 YYEEEE. The CDR3 runs to 17 residues. Variable domain in full (rest from reference TRBV5-6 and TRBJ2-3): DAGVTQSPTHLIKTRGQQVTLRCSPKSGHDTVSWYQQALGQGPQFIFQYYEEEERQRGNFPDRFSGHQFPNYSSELNVNALLLGDSALYLCASSSLAGEWGTDTQYFGPGTRLTVL.

The chain couples TRBV27 to TRBJ2-3; TRBD1 matches 7 bases. Looked up from germline, CDR1 is MNHEY and CDR2 is SMNVEV (reference sequence). V shed 0 bases and J 1 base; nucleotides not matched to a gene: 7. The CDR3 has 17 amino acids. As DNA, the CDR3 is TGTGCCAGCAGTTTATCGGAACAGGGGCTGGGCACAGATACGCAGTATTTT. Protein product: CASSLSEQGLGTDTQYF.

This clonotype has a handful of counts. The chain is built from TRBV20-1 and TRBJ2-7; 7 nucleotides match TRBD2. CDR1 DFQATT and CDR2 SNEGSKA come from the germline V gene (reference sequence). CDR3 length: 12 residues. V lost 2 bases, J lost 5 bases, and 3 bases stayed unmatched. CDR3 amino acids: CSARPGLNEQYF. CDR3 sequence (DNA): TGCAGTGCTAGACCGGGACTAAACGAGCAGTACTTC.

The chain uses TRBV7-8 and TRBJ2-5; D ambiguous. V dropped 1 base and J dropped 1 base, with 19 bases sitting between them. CDR1 and CDR2 from the germline V gene are SGHVS and FQNEAQ. The CDR3 extends over 18 amino acids. In DNA, the CDR3 is TGTGCCAGCAGCTTAGTATCCCCAGAGCCCCAACCCCAAGAGACCCAGTACTTC. It is translated as CASSLVSPEPQPQETQYF.

The sample holds many counts of this clonotype. The chain recombines TRBV20-1 with TRBJ2-7; 11 positions agree with TRBD2. The germline CDR1 and CDR2 sequences are DFQATT and SNEGSKA (reference sequence). The CDR3 is made up of 15 amino acids. The ends lost 0 bases at V and 1 base at J; junction bases unmatched: 2. CDR3 in amino acids: CSARDGTSGSYEQYF. The DNA of the CDR3 is TGCAGTGCTAGAGACGGGACTAGCGGTTCCTACGAGCAGTACTTC.

The gene calls are TRBV18 and TRBJ2-7; 9 nucleotides align to TRBD2. Unmatched junction bases numbered 6, after V lost 1 base and J lost 2 bases. The germline CDR1 and CDR2 sequences are KGHSH and LQKENI. The CDR3 covers 16 residues. This chain's CDR3 is CASSPRLAANTYEQYF. For the CDR3, the DNA is TGTGCCAGCTCACCACGACTAGCGGCTAATACCTACGAGCAGTACTTC.

Note on this clonotype: The germline gene is not matched at one end of the junction; a read error may be the cause. The rearrangement uses TRBV5-1 and TRBJ2-7; D gene ambiguous. CDR3 length: 13 residues. Looked up from germline, CDR1 is SGHRS and CDR2 is YFSETQ. CDR3 loop: CASRAESSYEQSF. The CDR3 DNA sequence: TGCGCCAGCAGGGCGGAGAGCTCCTACGAGCAGTCCTTC.

The rearrangement uses TRBV5-5 and TRBJ2-3; the D is unclear. V shed 5 bases and J shed 2 bases, with 15 bases lying between them. This CDR3 contains 15 residues. Germline-derived CDR1 and CDR2 are SGHKS and YYEKEE (reference sequence). The CDR3 DNA sequence: TGTGCCAGCAGTCCCTCGGCCTGGCACACAGATACGCAGTATTTT. Amino acid sequence: CASSPSAWHTDTQYF.

This chain joins TRBV9 and TRBJ2-5; D not certain. The CDR3 has 14 residues. The germline gives CDR1 SGDLS, CDR2 YYNGEE. Trimming shortened V by 0 bases and J by 3 bases, and 9 bases separated the two germline ends. The CDR3 protein is CASSVGPLEETQYF. CDR3 nucleotide sequence: TGTGCCAGCAGCGTAGGTCCTTTAGAAGAGACCCAGTACTTC.

This clonotype was detected ten times or more. The chain has TRBV7-2 and TRBJ2-7; TRBD2 aligns across 11 bases. V lost 5 bases, J lost 2 bases, and 2 bases stayed unmatched. This CDR3 spans 14 amino acids. Germline V gene data show CDR1 as SGHTA and CDR2 as FQGNSA. The CDR3 is CASSPSGGTYEQYF. DNA for the CDR3: TGTGCCAGCAGCCCTAGCGGGGGGACCTACGAGCAGTACTTC.

This clonotype was recorded many times. This sequence joins TRBV28 and TRBJ2-1, with a tentative D call TRBD2 (6 bases). Trimming removed 5 bases at V and 4 bases at J, with 12 bases between. The CDR3 runs to 14 residues. Germline CDR1 and CDR2: MDHEN and SYDVKM. The CDR3 loop is CASSKGLTYNEQFF. CDR3 in DNA: TGTGCCAGCAGTAAGGGACTGACATACAATGAGCAGTTCTTC. Using reference TRBV28 and TRBJ2-1 for the parts outside the CDR3, the full variable domain is DVKVTQSSRYLVKRTGEKVFLECVQDMDHENMFWYRQDPGLGLRLIYFSYDVKMKEKGDIPEGYSVSREKKERFSLILESASTNQTSMYLCASSKGLTYNEQFFGPGTRLTVL.

The gene calls are TRBV6-2 or TRBV6-3 and TRBJ2-2; the D gene is possibly TRBD1 (5 bases). Germline V lookup: CDR1 MNHEY, CDR2 SVGEGT. V gave up 4 bases and J gave up 0 bases, with 9 bases separating them. CDR3 length: 15 residues. The DNA of the CDR3 is TGTGCCAGCAGTTCCAGGGTCGCGAACACCGGGGAGCTGTTTTTT. Its translation is CASSSRVANTGELFF.

This clonotype was seen a handful of times. This sequence joins TRBV24-1 and TRBJ2-1; 9 bases are a match to TRBD1. Germline CDR1 and CDR2: KGHDR and SFDVKD. V shed 0 bases, J shed 8 bases, and the junction held 7 bases outside the gene matches. The CDR3 covers 16 residues. The CDR3 DNA reads TGTGCCACCAGTGATTTGACAGGGGGCCTCTTGGATGAGCAGTTCTTC. The encoded protein is CATSDLTGGLLDEQFF.

The chain uses TRBV20-1 and TRBJ2-7, with 7 positions matching TRBD1. Per germline, CDR1 DFQATT and CDR2 SNEGSKA (reference sequence). The V and J ends lost 3 bases and 1 base, in that order; junction bases with no gene match: 6. The CDR3 length is 14 residues. This CDR3 is CSARTAGGSYEQYF. In DNA, the CDR3 is TGCAGTGCTAGGACGGCAGGGGGTTCCTACGAGCAGTACTTC.

For the CDR3, the DNA is TGTGCCAGCAGTTGGACAACGGGCAATCAGCCCCAGCATTTT. This gives the protein CASSWTTGNQPQHF. The chain combines TRBV2 with TRBJ1-5; D perhaps matches TRBD1 (5 bases). Per germline, CDR1 SNHLY and CDR2 FYNNEI. V gave up 5 bases and J gave up 2 bases, with 10 bases separating them. This CDR3 has 14 residues.

V is TRBV3-1 and J is TRBJ2-1; TRBD2 might be the D (6 bases). From germline, CDR1 is LGHDT and CDR2 YNNKEL (reference sequence). This CDR3 spans 12 amino acids. V was clipped by 4 bases and J by 8 bases, with 9 bases between them. CDR3 nucleotide sequence: TGTGCCAGCAGCCCCTCTAGCGATGAGCAGTTCTTC. Its translation is CASSPSSDEQFF.

At least ten counts were recorded for this clonotype. The chain employs TRBV29-1 and TRBJ1-5, with 10 bases lining up with TRBD1. J was trimmed by 6 bases and V by 7 bases; bases with no gene match: 6. CDR1 and CDR2 from the germline V gene are SQVTM and ANQGSEA. The CDR3 length is 13 residues. The CDR3 nucleotides read TGCAGCGCCGGACAGGGGGTCGGTCAGCCCCAGCATTTT. Its protein is CSAGQGVGQPQHF.

This clonotype was recorded a few times. V and J are TRBV11-1 and TRBJ1-6; D may be TRBD1 (6 bases). The CDR3 is made up of 18 amino acids. V was shortened by 2 bases and J by 0 bases, with 14 bases between the two germline ends. The germline V gene has CDR1 SGHAT and CDR2 FQDESV (reference sequence). This chain's CDR3 is CASSLQGRRSSYNSPLHF. The DNA of the CDR3 is TGTGCCAGCAGCTTACAGGGGAGGAGAAGCTCCTATAATTCACCCCTCCACTTT. Combining the CDR3 with reference TRBV11-1 and TRBJ1-6 gives the whole variable domain EAEVAQSPRYKITEKSQAVAFWCDPISGHATLYWYRQILGQGPELLVQFQDESVVDDSQLPKDRFSAERLKGVDSTLKIQPAELGDSAMYLCASSLQGRRSSYNSPLHFGNGTRLTVT.

This chain uses TRBV12-3 or TRBV12-4 with TRBJ1-5, with 7 positions matching TRBD1. The trim removed 5 bases at V and 0 bases at J, leaving 7 bases unmatched. The CDR3 is 16 residues long. DNA for the CDR3: TGTGCCAGCAGTCTACAGGGGTCCCTTAGCAATCAGCCCCAGCATTTT. Translated: CASSLQGSLSNQPQHF.

This rearrangement joins TRBV12-3 or TRBV12-4 to TRBJ2-2; TRBD1 agrees at 7 bases. After removal of 5 bases from V and 13 bases from J, the junction contained 13 bases not matched to a gene. The CDR3 spans 14 residues. Here the CDR3 DNA reads TGTGCCAGCAGTCCAAGCGACTCGTACAGGGGGCTGTTTTTT. Protein: CASSPSDSYRGLFF.